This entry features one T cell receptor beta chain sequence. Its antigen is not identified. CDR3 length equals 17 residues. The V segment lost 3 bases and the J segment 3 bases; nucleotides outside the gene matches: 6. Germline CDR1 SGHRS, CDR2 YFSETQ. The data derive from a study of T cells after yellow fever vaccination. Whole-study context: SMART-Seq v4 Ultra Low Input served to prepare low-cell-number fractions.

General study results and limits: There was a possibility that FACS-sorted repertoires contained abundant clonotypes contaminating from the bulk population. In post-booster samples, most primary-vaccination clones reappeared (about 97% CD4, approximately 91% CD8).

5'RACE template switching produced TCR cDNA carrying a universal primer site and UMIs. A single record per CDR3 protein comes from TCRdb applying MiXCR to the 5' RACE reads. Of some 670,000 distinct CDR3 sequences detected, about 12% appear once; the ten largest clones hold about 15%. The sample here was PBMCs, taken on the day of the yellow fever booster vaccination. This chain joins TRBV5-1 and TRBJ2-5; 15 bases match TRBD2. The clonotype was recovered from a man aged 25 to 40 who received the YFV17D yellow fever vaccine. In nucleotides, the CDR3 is TGCGCCAGCAGCTCGGGACTAGCGGGAGGTATAGAAGAGACCCAGTACTTC. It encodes CASSSGLAGGIEETQYF.